This TCR beta chain came from a study of blood T cell repertoires in COVID-19. Study at large: Spain, Italy and the United States supplied samples that represented acute and convalescent COVID-19. Nucleic acid was either cDNA or gDNA, and it came from T cells, B-cell-depleted T cells, or PBMCs.

Repertoires were generated with immunoSEQ multiplex PCR, while TCRdb's copy carries only in-frame clones and drops some. The sample yields about 200,000 clones, 81% seen once. The clonotype comes from a woman aged 80 or older with acute or convalescent COVID-19. Sample: peripheral blood.

The chain's CDR3 is CASRQGNSPLHF. As DNA, the CDR3 is TGTGCCAGCAGACAGGGTAATTCACCCCTCCACTTT. The rearrangement links TRBV3-1 (or the pseudogene TRBV3-2) to TRBJ1-6; the D gene is possibly TRBD1 (6 bases). V lost 6 bases and J 6 bases, leaving 6 bases between the germline ends. Germline V CDR1 and CDR2: LGHDT, YNNKEL (reference sequence). CDR3 length equals 12 residues.